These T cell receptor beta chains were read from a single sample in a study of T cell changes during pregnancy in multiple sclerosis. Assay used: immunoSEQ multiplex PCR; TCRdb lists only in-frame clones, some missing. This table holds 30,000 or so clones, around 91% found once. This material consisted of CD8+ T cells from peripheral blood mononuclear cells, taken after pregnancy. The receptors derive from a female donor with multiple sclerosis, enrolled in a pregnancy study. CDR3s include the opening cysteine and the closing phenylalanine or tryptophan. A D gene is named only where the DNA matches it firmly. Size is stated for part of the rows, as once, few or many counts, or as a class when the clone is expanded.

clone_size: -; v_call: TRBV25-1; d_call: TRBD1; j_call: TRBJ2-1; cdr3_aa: CAMGTGDNEQFF; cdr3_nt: TGTGCCATGGGGACAGGGGACAATGAGCAGTTCTTC
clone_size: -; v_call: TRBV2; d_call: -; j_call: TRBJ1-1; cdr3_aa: CASSVQGIAEAFF; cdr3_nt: TGTGCCAGCAGTGTGCAGGGGATCGCTGAAGCTTTCTTT
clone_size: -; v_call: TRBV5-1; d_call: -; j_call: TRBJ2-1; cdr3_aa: CASSLAPTGISYNEQFF; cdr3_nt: TGCGCCAGCAGCTTGGCCCCGACAGGTATATCCTACAATGAGCAGTTCTTC
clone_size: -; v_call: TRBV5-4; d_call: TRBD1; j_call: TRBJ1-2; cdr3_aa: CASRVLQGARGYTF; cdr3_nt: TGTGCCAGCAGGGTATTACAGGGGGCGCGGGGCTACACCTTC
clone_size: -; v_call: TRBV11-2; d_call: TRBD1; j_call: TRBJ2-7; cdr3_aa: CASSENRGSVYEQYF; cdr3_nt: TGTGCCAGCAGCGAGAACAGGGGTTCTGTCTACGAGCAGTACTTC
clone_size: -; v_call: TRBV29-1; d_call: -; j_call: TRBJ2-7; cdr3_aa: CSVLILAEEYEQYF; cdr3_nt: TGCAGCGTTCTTATTTTAGCGGAAGAATACGAGCAGTACTTC
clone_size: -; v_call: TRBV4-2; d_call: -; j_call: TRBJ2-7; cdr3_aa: CASSQDRGGADEQYF; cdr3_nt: TGTGCCAGCAGCCAAGATAGAGGAGGGGCCGACGAGCAGTACTTC
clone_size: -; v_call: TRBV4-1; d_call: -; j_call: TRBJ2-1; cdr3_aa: CASSQDNEGARVDEQFF; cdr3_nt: TGCGCCAGCAGCCAAGATAACGAGGGAGCGCGGGTTGATGAGCAGTTCTTC
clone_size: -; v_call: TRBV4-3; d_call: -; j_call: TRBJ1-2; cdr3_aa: CASSQDPGGPNYGYTF; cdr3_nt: TGCGCCAGCAGCCAGGATCCTGGGGGCCCGAACTATGGCTACACCTTC
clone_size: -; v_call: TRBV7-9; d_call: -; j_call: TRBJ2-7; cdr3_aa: CASSNTDLAAYEQYF; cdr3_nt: TGTGCCAGCAGCAATACGGACTTGGCCGCCTACGAGCAGTACTTC
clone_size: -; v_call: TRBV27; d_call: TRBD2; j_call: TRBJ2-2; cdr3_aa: CASSSLARSGTGELFF; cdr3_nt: TGTGCCAGCAGTTCACTAGCGAGAAGTGGGACCGGGGAGCTGTTTTTT
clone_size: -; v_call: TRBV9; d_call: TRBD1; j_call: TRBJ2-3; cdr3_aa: CASSAGGQVGRDTQYF; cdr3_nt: TGTGCCAGCAGCGCAGGAGGACAGGTTGGCCGAGATACGCAGTATTTT
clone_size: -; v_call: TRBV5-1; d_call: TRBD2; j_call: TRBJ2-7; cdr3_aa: CASSLAGGSYEQYF; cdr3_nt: TGCGCCAGCAGCTTGGCGGGAGGGTCCTACGAGCAGTACTTC
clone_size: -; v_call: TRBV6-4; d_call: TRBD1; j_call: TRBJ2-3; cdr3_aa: CASSDSPGQGAADTQYF; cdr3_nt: TGTGCCAGCAGTGACTCGCCCGGACAGGGGGCGGCAGATACGCAGTATTTT
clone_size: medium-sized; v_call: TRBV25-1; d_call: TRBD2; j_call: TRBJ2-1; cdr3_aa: CASSSGGDYNEQFF; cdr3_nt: TGTGCCAGCAGTTCCGGGGGGGACTACAATGAGCAGTTCTTC
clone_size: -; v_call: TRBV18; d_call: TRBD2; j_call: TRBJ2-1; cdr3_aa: CASSRSGLAGLYNEQFF; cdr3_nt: TGTGCCAGCTCACGCTCGGGACTAGCGGGACTCTACAATGAGCAGTTCTTC
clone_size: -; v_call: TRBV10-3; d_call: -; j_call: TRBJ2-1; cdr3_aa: CAIAPGGRNEQFF; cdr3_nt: TGTGCCATCGCTCCTGGAGGGCGGAATGAGCAGTTCTTC
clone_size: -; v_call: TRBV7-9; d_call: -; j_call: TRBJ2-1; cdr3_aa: CASSLADSAGEQFF; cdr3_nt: TGTGCCAGCAGCTTAGCGGACTCGGCGGGGGAGCAGTTCTTC
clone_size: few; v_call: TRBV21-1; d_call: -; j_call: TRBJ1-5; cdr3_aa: CASSSGGLQPQHF; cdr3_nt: TGTGCCAGCAGCTCGGGGGGGCTTCAGCCCCAGCATTTT
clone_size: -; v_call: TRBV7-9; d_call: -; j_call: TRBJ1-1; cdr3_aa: CASSFRQNTEAFF; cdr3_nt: TGTGCCAGCAGCTTCAGACAGAACACTGAAGCTTTCTTT
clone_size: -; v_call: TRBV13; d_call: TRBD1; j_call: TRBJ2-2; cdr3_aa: CASSPPDRVGTGELFF; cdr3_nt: TGTGCCAGCAGCCCCCCGGACAGGGTCGGCACCGGGGAGCTGTTTTTT
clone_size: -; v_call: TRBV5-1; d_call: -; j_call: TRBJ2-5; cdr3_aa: CASSLDSQETQYF; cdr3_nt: TGCGCCAGCAGCTTGGACAGTCAAGAGACCCAGTACTTC
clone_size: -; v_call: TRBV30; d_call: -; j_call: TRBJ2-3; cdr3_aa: CAWEDESGADTQYF; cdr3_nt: TGTGCCTGGGAGGACGAATCGGGAGCCGATACGCAGTATTTT
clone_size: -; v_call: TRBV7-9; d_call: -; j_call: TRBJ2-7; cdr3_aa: CASSSTNYSSYEQYF; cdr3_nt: TGTGCCAGCAGCTCCACCAACTACTCCTCCTACGAGCAGTACTTC
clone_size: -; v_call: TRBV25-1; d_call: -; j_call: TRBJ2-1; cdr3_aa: CASSEYRQEYNEQFF; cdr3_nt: TGTGCCAGCAGTGAATACAGACAGGAATACAATGAGCAGTTCTTC
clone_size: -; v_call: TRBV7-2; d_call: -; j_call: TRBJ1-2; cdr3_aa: CASSSTVYGYTF; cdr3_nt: TGTGCCAGCAGCTCGACAGTCTATGGCTACACCTTC
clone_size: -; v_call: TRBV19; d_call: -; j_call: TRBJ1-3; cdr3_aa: CASSMRGYGNTIYF; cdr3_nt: TGTGCCAGTAGTATGCGCGGATATGGAAACACCATATATTTT
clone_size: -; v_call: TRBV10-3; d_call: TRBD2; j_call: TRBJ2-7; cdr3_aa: CAISEASGRPDSYEQYF; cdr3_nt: TGTGCCATCAGTGAGGCTAGCGGGAGGCCCGATTCCTACGAGCAGTACTTC
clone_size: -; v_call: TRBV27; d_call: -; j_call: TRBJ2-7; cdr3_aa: CASMHGSEQYF; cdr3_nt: TGTGCCAGCATGCATGGGAGCGAGCAGTACTTC
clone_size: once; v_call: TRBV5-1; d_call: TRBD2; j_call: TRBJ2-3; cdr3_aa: CASSPGLAGGPTDTQYF; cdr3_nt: TGCGCCAGCAGCCCGGGACTAGCGGGAGGGCCAACAGATACGCAGTATTTT
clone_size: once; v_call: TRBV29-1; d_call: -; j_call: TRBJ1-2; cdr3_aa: CSVDCRGYGYTF; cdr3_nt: TGCAGCGTTGACTGCAGGGGCTATGGCTACACCTTC
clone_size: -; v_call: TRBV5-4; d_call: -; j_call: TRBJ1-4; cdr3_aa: CASSWSNPGPQGGGNEKLFF; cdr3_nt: TGTGCCAGCAGCTGGTCAAACCCGGGACCACAAGGTGGGGGGAATGAAAAACTGTTTTTT
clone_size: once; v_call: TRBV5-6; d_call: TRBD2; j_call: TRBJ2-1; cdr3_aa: CASSLERSSGSNEQFF; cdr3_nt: TGTGCCAGCAGCTTGGAAAGGTCTAGCGGGAGTAATGAGCAGTTCTTC
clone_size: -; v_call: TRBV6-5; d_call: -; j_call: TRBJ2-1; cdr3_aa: CASSLRRDALDEQFF; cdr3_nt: TGTGCCAGCAGTTTAAGGCGGGACGCCTTGGATGAGCAGTTCTTC
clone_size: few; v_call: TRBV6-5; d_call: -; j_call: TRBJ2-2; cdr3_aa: CASTLDPSNTGELFF; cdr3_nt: TGTGCCAGCACTCTAGACCCCTCCAACACCGGGGAGCTGTTTTTT
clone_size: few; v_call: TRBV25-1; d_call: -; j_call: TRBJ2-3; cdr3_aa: CASSGRQYTDTQYF; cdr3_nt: TGTGCCAGCAGTGGTAGACAGTACACAGATACGCAGTATTTT
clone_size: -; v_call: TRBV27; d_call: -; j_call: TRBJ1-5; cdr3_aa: CASSLYSGNQPQHF; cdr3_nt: TGTGCCAGCAGTTTATACTCCGGCAATCAGCCCCAGCATTTT
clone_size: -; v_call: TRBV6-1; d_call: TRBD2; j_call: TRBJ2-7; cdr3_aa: CASLVGLAGVNEQYF; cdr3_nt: TGTGCCAGCCTAGTCGGGCTAGCGGGAGTTAACGAGCAGTACTTC
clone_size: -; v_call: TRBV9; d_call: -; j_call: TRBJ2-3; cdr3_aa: CASSVDITGEDTQYF; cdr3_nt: TGTGCCAGCAGCGTAGATATTACGGGAGAGGATACGCAGTATTTT
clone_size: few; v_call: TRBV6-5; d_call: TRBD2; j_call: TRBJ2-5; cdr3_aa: CASRGLAGDQETQYF; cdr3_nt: TGTGCCAGCAGAGGACTAGCGGGAGACCAAGAGACCCAGTACTTC
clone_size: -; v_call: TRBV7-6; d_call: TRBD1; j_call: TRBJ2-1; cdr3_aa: CASSLASRTGMDNEQFF; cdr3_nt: TGTGCCAGCAGCTTAGCATCACGGACAGGAATGGACAATGAGCAGTTCTTC
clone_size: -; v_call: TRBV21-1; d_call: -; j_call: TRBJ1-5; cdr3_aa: CASSKAEGRGCRQPQHF; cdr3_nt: TGTGCCAGCAGCAAAGCAGAAGGCAGGGGATGCCGACAGCCCCAGCATTTT
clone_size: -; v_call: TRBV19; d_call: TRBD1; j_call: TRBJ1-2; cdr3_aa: CASISPRGGGATKGYTF; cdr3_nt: TGTGCCAGTATAAGTCCACGTGGAGGGGGCGCAACGAAAGGCTACACCTTC
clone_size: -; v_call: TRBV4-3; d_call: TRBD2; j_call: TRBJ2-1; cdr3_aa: CASSQEIILAGDYNEQFF; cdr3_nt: TGCGCCAGCAGCCAAGAAATTATCCTAGCGGGAGACTACAATGAGCAGTTCTTC
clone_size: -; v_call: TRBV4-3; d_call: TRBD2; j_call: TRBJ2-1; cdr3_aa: CASSQDLLAGGFESSYNEQFF; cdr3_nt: TGCGCCAGCAGCCAAGATTTACTAGCGGGAGGCTTTGAAAGCTCCTACAATGAGCAGTTCTTC
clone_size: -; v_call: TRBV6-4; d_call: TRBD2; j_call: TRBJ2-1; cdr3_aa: CASSESGLDTDGVYNEQFF; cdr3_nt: TGTGCCAGCAGTGAATCGGGACTAGACACCGATGGGGTCTACAATGAGCAGTTCTTC
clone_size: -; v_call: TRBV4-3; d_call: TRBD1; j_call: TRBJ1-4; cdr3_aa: CASSQDRGQLEKLFF; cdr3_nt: TGCGCCAGCAGCCAAGATCGGGGACAGTTAGAAAAACTGTTTTTT
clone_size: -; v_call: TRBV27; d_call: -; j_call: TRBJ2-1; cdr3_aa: CASSLGLVAEQFF; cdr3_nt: TGTGCCAGCAGTTTGGGTCTCGTAGCTGAGCAGTTCTTC
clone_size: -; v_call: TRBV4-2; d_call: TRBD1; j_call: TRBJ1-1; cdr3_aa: CASSQAGTGETEAFF; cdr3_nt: TGTGCCAGCAGCCAAGCCGGGACAGGGGAAACTGAAGCTTTCTTT
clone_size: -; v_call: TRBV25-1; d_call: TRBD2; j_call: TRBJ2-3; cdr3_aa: CASSVPAGVWYPTDTQYF; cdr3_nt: TGTGCCAGCAGTGTACCAGCGGGAGTATGGTATCCCACAGATACGCAGTATTTT
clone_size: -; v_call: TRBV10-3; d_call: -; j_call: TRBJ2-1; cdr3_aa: CAIRDFYNEQFF; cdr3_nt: TGTGCCATCAGGGACTTTTACAATGAGCAGTTCTTC
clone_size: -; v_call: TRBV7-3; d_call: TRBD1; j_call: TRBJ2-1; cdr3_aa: CASSFIPGTGGTYNEQFF; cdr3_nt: TGTGCCAGCAGCTTCATTCCGGGGACAGGGGGCACCTACAATGAGCAGTTCTTC
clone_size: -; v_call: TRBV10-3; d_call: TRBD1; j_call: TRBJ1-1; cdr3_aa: CAAQGGQKVGNTEAFF; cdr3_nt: TGTGCCGCCCAGGGGGGCCAAAAGGTGGGGAACACTGAAGCTTTCTTT
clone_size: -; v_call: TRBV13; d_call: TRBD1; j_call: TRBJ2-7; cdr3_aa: CASSFRQGFHEQYF; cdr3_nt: TGTGCCAGCAGCTTCCGACAGGGTTTCCACGAGCAGTACTTC
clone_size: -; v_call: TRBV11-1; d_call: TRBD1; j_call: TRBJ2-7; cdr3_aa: CASSFRDSGFYEQYF; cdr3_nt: TGTGCCAGCAGCTTCCGGGACAGTGGGTTCTACGAGCAGTACTTC
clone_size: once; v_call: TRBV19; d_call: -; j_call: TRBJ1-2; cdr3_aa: CASSMPESYGYTF; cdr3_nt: TGTGCCAGTAGTATGCCGGAGAGCTATGGCTACACCTTC
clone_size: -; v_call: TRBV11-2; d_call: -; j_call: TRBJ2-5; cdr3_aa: CASSGRYQETQYF; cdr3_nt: TGTGCCAGCAGCGGGAGGTACCAAGAGACCCAGTACTTC
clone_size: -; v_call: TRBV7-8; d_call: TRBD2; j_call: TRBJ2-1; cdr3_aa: CASSLVAGEPKAHEQFF; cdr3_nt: TGTGCCAGCAGCTTAGTGGCGGGAGAGCCCAAGGCCCATGAGCAGTTCTTC